The rows below give T cell receptor beta chains drawn from one sample of a study of post-analysis software for immune sequencing data. TCRdb re-derived calls from the PCR reads in MiXCR, one entry per CDR3 protein. This table holds about 760,000 distinct CDR3 sequences, roughly 27% found once. Specimen: blood. Receptors were obtained from a girl aged 5-17 years with multiple sclerosis. Each CDR3 is given with its conserved first and last residue. The D gene is left open where the match is weak. Clone size is given for some rows only: seen once, a few or many times, or a class if the clone is expanded.

V gene	D gene	J gene	clone size	CDR3 DNA	CDR3 protein
TRBV28	TRBD2	TRBJ2-7	NA	TGTGCCAGCAGTTTGGCCTCCGCGGGGCGGGAGATTGACGAGCAGTACTTC	CASSLASAGREIDEQYF
TRBV10-3	NA	TRBJ2-5	NA	TGTGCCATCAGCCATCGACACTCAGAGACCCAGTACTTC	CAISHRHSETQYF
TRBV4-1	NA	TRBJ1-5	NA	TGCGCCAGCAGCCATGAATGGACAACTAGCAATCAGCCCCAGCATTTT	CASSHEWTTSNQPQHF
TRBV12-3/TRBV12-4	TRBD2	TRBJ2-4	few	TGTGCCAGCAGTTTGTCGGGGGGGGGCAATGAGCAGTACTTC	CASSLSGGGNEQYF
TRBV20-1	NA	TRBJ2-1	few	TGCAGTGCTAGAGCCCCAATTTTGACGGGAGCGAAGGATTACAATGAGCAGTTCTTC	CSARAPILTGAKDYNEQFF
TRBV11-2	NA	TRBJ1-4	once	TGTGCCAGCAGCTTAGGCAGTCGGGGGCGAAGATCTAGGACTAATGAAAAACTGTTTTTT	CASSLGSRGRRSRTNEKLFF
TRBV24-1	NA	TRBJ2-2	NA	TGTGCCACCAGCCCCAGTGCCAACACCGGGGAGCTGTTTTTT	CATSPSANTGELFF
TRBV20-1	NA	TRBJ1-2	few	TGCAGTGCTAAGATGCCGGGTTGGCGTGGCTACACCTTC	CSAKMPGWRGYTF
TRBV5-1	TRBD2	TRBJ2-5	NA	TGCGCCAGCAGCTTGGAACTTCGGACAGGCGGGGGGGCAGAGACCCAGTACTTC	CASSLELRTGGGAETQYF
TRBV5-1	NA	TRBJ1-1	NA	TGCGCCAGCAGCCCCGGACGGAGCCGCTTTAACACTGAAGCTTTCTTT	CASSPGRSRFNTEAFF
TRBV5-5	NA	TRBJ2-3	many	TGTGCCAGCAGCCCCCGACAGGGAGGGGAAGTAGCAGATACGCAGTATTTT	CASSPRQGGEVADTQYF
TRBV10-3	TRBD1	TRBJ1-1	once	TGTGCCATCAGGCTCTTGGGGGACAGACATACCGAAGCTTTCTTT	CAIRLLGDRHTEAFF
TRBV12-3/TRBV12-4	TRBD1	TRBJ2-1	NA	TGTACCAGCAGCCCCACAGGGGGCCCCTACAATGAGCAGTTCTTC	CTSSPTGGPYNEQFF
TRBV29-1	TRBD2	TRBJ2-1	few	TGCAGCGTTGATGGACTAGCGGGAGCTAATGAGCAGTTCTTC	CSVDGLAGANEQFF
TRBV2	NA	TRBJ2-5	NA	TGTGCCAGCAGTGCCGGCAGACAAGAGACCCAGTACTTC	CASSAGRQETQYF
TRBV6-5	NA	TRBJ2-5	many	TGTGCCAGCAGCCATCCGGGACGGGCCATGACCCAGTACTTC	CASSHPGRAMTQYF
TRBV29-1	TRBD2	TRBJ2-1	NA	TGCAGCGTTGAAAGGACTAGGGACAATGAGCAGTTCTTC	CSVERTRDNEQFF
TRBV12-3/TRBV12-4	NA	TRBJ2-1	NA	TGTGCCAGCAGCCAGGACGCGGGGCAGTTCTTC	CASSQDAGQFF
TRBV12-3/TRBV12-4	TRBD1	TRBJ2-7	NA	TGTGCCAGCGGCAGGACAGGGCAGGCTACCGAGCAGTACTTC	CASGRTGQATEQYF
TRBV28	NA	TRBJ1-5	few	TGTGCCAGCAGTTCGGGGTTGGATCAGCCCCAGCATTTT	CASSSGLDQPQHF
TRBV7-9	NA	TRBJ1-4	NA	TGTGCCAGCAGCCCGGGACACACTAATGAAAAACTGTTTTTT	CASSPGHTNEKLFF
TRBV20-1	TRBD2	TRBJ2-1	NA	TGCAGTGCTAGACTAGCGGGAGGTGGGCAGTTCTTC	CSARLAGGGQFF
TRBV20-1	TRBD2	TRBJ2-1	many	TGCAGTGCTAGGGGCCTAGCGGGAGGTGGCCGGGATGAGCAGTTCTTC	CSARGLAGGGRDEQFF
TRBV7-8	TRBD1	TRBJ1-5	NA	TGTGCCAGCAGCTCGGACAGGCCCAATCAGCCCCAGCATTTT	CASSSDRPNQPQHF
TRBV7-2	NA	TRBJ2-3	NA	TGTGCCAGCAGCTTAGGAGACTCCCTTGCAGATACGCAGTATTTT	CASSLGDSLADTQYF
TRBV4-3	NA	TRBJ1-4	NA	TGCGCCAGCAGCCAAGATTGGGGGCCAATAAATGAAAAACTGTTTTTT	CASSQDWGPINEKLFF
TRBV5-1	NA	TRBJ1-2	NA	TGCGCCAGCAGCCCCCAGGCTTCAGGTGGCTACACCTTC	CASSPQASGGYTF
TRBV4-3	NA	TRBJ2-3	NA	TGCGCCAGCAGCCAAGAGGCAGCAACCCGCACAGATACGCAGTATTTT	CASSQEAATRTDTQYF
TRBV5-1	NA	TRBJ2-7	NA	TGCGCCAGCAGCTTGGACGGGTCCGACGAGCAGTACTTC	CASSLDGSDEQYF
TRBV6-1	NA	TRBJ1-1	NA	TGTGCCAGCTACCGGGGGGCGAACACTGAAGCTTTCTTT	CASYRGANTEAFF
TRBV20-1	TRBD1	TRBJ2-5	NA	TGCAGTGCCAGAGACAGGGTGAAAGAGACCCAGTACTTC	CSARDRVKETQYF
TRBV2	NA	TRBJ1-5	NA	TGTGCCAGCAGCGACCCTAGCAGGGGAGTCAATCAGCCCCAGCATTTT	CASSDPSRGVNQPQHF
TRBV4-3	TRBD1	TRBJ1-5	once	TGCGTCAGCAGCCAAGACCGACAGGGGAATCAGCCCCAGCATTTT	CVSSQDRQGNQPQHF
TRBV2	NA	TRBJ1-5	few	TGTGCCAGCAGGCTGGGACGGGTCAATCAGCCCCAGCATTTT	CASRLGRVNQPQHF
TRBV20-1	NA	TRBJ2-5	few	TGCAGTGGGGACTCTCGATCGGCGGCGGAGACCCAGTACTTC	CSGDSRSAAETQYF
TRBV29-1	TRBD1	TRBJ1-2	few	TGCAGCGTGGAGGCCGGGACAGGGTACTATGGCTACACCTTC	CSVEAGTGYYGYTF
TRBV10-1	TRBD2	TRBJ2-3	few	TGCGCCAGCAGTGAGCGGGGACTAGCGGGAACAGATACGCAGTATTTT	CASSERGLAGTDTQYF
TRBV9	TRBD2	TRBJ2-7	NA	TGTGCCAGCAGCCCCCGCGGGGGACTAGCGGGGAAAAACCCTGGCGAGCAGTACTTC	CASSPRGGLAGKNPGEQYF
TRBV20-1	TRBD2	TRBJ2-7	NA	TGCAGTGCTAGGGCGGGAGGACTATACGAGCAGTACTTC	CSARAGGLYEQYF
TRBV20-1	NA	TRBJ1-5	few	TGCAGTGCTAGAGATCGTTCGAGCAATCAGCCCCAGCATTTT	CSARDRSSNQPQHF